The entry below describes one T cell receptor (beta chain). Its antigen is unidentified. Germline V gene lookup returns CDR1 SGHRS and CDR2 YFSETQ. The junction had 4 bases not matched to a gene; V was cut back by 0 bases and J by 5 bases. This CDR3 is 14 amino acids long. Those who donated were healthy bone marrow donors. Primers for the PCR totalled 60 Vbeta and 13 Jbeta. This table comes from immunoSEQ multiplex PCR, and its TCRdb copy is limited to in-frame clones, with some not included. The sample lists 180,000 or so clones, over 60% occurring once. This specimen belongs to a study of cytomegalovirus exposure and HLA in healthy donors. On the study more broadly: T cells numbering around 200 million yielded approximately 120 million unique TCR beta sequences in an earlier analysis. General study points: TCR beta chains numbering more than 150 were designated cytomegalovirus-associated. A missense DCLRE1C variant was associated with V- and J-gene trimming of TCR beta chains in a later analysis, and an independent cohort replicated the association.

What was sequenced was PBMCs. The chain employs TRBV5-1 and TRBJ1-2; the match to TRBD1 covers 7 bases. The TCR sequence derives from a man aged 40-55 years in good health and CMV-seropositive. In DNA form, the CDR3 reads TGCGCCAGCAGCTTGGGACAGGGAATGTATGGCTACACCTTC. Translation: CASSLGQGMYGYTF.